This T cell receptor beta chain was captured in a study of T cells in Graves' hyperthyroidism and ophthalmopathy. Study-wide context: Peripheral blood was drawn at first diagnosis, prior to all treatment. Overall study findings and caveats: For ophthalmopathy, model prediction preceded onset by a median approximately 6 months. Among clonotypes expanded in thyroid above 0.001, most were also found in blood.

In this sample, this clonotype turned up many times. Antigen specificity is unknown. CDR1 LNHDA and CDR2 SQIVND come from the germline V gene (reference sequence). The CDR3 is made up of 14 amino acids. V lost 5 bases and J lost 4, with 12 bases in between. Ophthalmopathy patients had moderate-to-severe active disease, CAS ≥3, NOSPECS ≥4, and disease duration under 3 months. Template material for amplifying TCR beta CDR3 regions consisted of RNA transcripts. First-round RT-PCR of the TCR CDR3 relied on the HTBI primer set. TCRdb passed the multiplex PCR reads through MiXCR, listing each CDR3 protein once. The profile covers hundreds of thousands of distinct CDR3 sequences, with roughly 21% appearing a single time and approximately 50% taken by the ten largest.

V and J are TRBV19 and TRBJ2-1; D is unclear. Sequenced material: blood. The sequence derives from a man between 35 and 55 years old with Graves' ophthalmopathy. CDR3 DNA: TGTGCCAGTAGTGCCCGGACGGCGTACAATGAGCAGTTCTTC. As protein: CASSARTAYNEQFF.